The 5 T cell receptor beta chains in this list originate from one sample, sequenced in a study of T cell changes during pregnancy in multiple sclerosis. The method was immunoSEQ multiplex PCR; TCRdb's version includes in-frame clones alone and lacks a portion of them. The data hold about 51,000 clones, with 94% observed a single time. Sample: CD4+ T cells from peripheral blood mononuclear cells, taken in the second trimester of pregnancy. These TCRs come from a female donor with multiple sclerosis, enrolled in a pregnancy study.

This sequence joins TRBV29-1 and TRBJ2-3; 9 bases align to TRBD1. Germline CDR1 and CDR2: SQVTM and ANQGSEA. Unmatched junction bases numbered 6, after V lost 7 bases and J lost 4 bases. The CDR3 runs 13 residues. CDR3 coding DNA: TGCAGCGCCCGAACAGGGGGCGCAGATACGCAGTATTTT. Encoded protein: CSARTGGADTQYF.

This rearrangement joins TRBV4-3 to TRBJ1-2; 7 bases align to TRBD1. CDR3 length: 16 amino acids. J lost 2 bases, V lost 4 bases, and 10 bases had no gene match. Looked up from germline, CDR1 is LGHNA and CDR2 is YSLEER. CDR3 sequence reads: CASSPTDVRGNYGYTF. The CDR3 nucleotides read TGCGCCAGCAGCCCAACGGACGTCAGGGGGAACTATGGCTACACCTTC.

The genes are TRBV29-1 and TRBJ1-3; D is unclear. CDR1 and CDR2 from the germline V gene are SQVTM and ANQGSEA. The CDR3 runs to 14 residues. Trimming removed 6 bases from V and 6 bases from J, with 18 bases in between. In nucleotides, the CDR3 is TGCAGCGTCAAGACCCGAGGGCAGGAAAACACCATATATTTT. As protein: CSVKTRGQENTIYF.

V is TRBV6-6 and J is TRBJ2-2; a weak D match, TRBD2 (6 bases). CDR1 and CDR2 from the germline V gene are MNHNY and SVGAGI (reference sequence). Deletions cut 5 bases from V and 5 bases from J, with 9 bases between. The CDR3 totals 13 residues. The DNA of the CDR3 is TGTGCCAGCAGTCGGGACTCGACCGGGGAGCTGTTTTTT. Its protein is CASSRDSTGELFF.

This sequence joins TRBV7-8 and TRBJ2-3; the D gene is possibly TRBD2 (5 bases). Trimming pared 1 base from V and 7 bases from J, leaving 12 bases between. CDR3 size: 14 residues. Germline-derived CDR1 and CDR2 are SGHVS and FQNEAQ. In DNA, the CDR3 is TGTGCCAGCAGCTTAGTAAGGGCGGGCCATACGCAGTATTTT. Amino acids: CASSLVRAGHTQYF. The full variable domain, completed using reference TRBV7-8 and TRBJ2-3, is GAGVSQSPRYKVAKRGQDVALRCDPISGHVSLFWYQQALGQGPEFLTYFQNEAQLDKSGLPSDRFFAERPEGSVSTLKIQRTQQEDSAVYLCASSLVRAGHTQYFGPGTRLTVL.